Following are 10 T cell receptor beta chains from one sample sequenced in a study of T cells expressing NK-cell markers. TCRdb reprocessed the 5' RACE reads, keeping one entry per CDR3 protein, no DNA. The repertoire table contains roughly 380,000 distinct CDR3 sequences. Source material: blood T cells: a sorted CD56 or NKG2C T cell subset, CD4+ or CD8+ T cells, or bulk PBMC T cells (not recorded which). The source of these receptors is a man aged 18-69 years in good health.

V gene TRBV4-2 combines with J gene TRBJ1-1. The CDR3 covers 13 residues. The germline gives CDR1 LGHNA, CDR2 YNFKEQ. The CDR3 loop reads CASSQSSTTEAFF.

The rearrangement joins TRBV7-8 to TRBJ1-1; absent DNA, TCRdb's TRBD1 call cannot be checked. The CDR3 length is 15 residues. The germline CDR1 and CDR2 sequences are SGHVS and FQNEAQ. The CDR3 sequence is CASSLLTGSSTEAFF. The full variable domain, its missing parts supplied by reference TRBV7-8 and TRBJ1-1, is GAGVSQSPRYKVAKRGQDVALRCDPISGHVSLFWYQQALGQGPEFLTYFQNEAQLDKSGLPSDRFFAERPEGSVSTLKIQRTQQEDSAVYLCASSLLTGSSTEAFFGQGTRLTVV.

The chain links TRBV27 to TRBJ1-4; TCRdb selects TRBD1, and the lack of DNA leaves this call unchecked. The germline V gene has CDR1 MNHEY and CDR2 SMNVEV (reference sequence). This CDR3 spans 15 amino acids. CDR3 in amino acids: CASNQAGTANEKLFF.

The rearrangement joins TRBV5-1 to TRBJ1-4; TCRdb's D gene call, TRBD1, goes unchecked for lack of DNA. Germline lookup yields CDR1 SGHRS and CDR2 YFSETQ. The CDR3 sequence is 14 residues long. The CDR3 loop is CASSKGAANEKLFF.

The CDR3 sequence is CASSSAGGSDEQYF. The chain recombines TRBV5-1 with TRBJ2-7; as DNA is missing, the TRBD2 call by TCRdb cannot be tested. CDR3 length: 14 amino acids. CDR1 and CDR2 from the germline V gene are SGHRS and YFSETQ.

V gene TRBV20-1 combines with J gene TRBJ1-4; TCRdb lists TRBD1, though no DNA is available to test this call. The CDR3 runs to 14 residues. Germline-derived CDR1 and CDR2 are DFQATT and SNEGSKA (reference sequence). CDR3 protein: CSATKDRGREKLFF.

The V gene is TRBV5-6, the J gene TRBJ2-1; TCRdb returns TRBD2, unconfirmable since there is no DNA. The CDR3 covers 13 residues. In germline, CDR1 is SGHDT, CDR2 YYEEEE. CDR3 protein: CASTQRGGEEQFF.

The rearrangement joins TRBV10-3 to TRBJ1-6. The length of the CDR3 is 16 residues. CDR1 ENHRY and CDR2 SYGVKD come from the germline V gene. The CDR3 reads CAISEGGSSYNSPLHF.

This rearrangement joins TRBV14 to TRBJ2-1. The germline V gene encodes CDR1 SGHDN and CDR2 FVKESK. The CDR3 length is 14 residues. CDR3 in amino acids: CASSHVNSYNEQFF.

The rearrangement uses TRBV6-1 and TRBJ2-7; TCRdb calls TRBD1, which cannot be checked without DNA. There are 14 residues in the CDR3. Germline V lookup: CDR1 MNHNS, CDR2 SASEGT. This CDR3 is CASSDRGATYEQYF.